This TCR beta chain was recovered during a study of T cells in Graves' hyperthyroidism and ophthalmopathy. CDR3 length: 15 amino acids. The germline V and J ends were trimmed by 0 bases and 4 bases, with 13 bases remaining between them. The germline V gene encodes CDR1 LGHDT and CDR2 YNNKEL (reference sequence). Notes on this clonotype: Its target is unknown.

TCR beta CDR3 region amplification was performed from RNA transcripts. The TCR CDR3 was amplified in a first-round RT-PCR using the HTBI primer set. TCRdb re-derived calls from the multiplex PCR reads in MiXCR, one entry per CDR3 protein. Among 600,000 to 700,000 distinct CDR3 sequences, about 45% were seen once, and the ten largest hold about 7%. Overall study results and limits: Most thyroid clonotypes with frequency above 0.001 were detected in blood.

The sequenced sample was peripheral blood or thyroid tissue (not recorded which). This receptor was identified in an adult man with Graves' disease, either hyperthyroidism or ophthalmopathy (not recorded which). The gene calls are TRBV3-1 and TRBJ2-7; D is tentatively TRBD1 or TRBD2 (5 bases each). The CDR3 spells CASSQDRWGKYEQYF. DNA for the CDR3: TGTGCCAGCAGCCAAGATCGATGGGGGAAGTACGAGCAGTACTTC.